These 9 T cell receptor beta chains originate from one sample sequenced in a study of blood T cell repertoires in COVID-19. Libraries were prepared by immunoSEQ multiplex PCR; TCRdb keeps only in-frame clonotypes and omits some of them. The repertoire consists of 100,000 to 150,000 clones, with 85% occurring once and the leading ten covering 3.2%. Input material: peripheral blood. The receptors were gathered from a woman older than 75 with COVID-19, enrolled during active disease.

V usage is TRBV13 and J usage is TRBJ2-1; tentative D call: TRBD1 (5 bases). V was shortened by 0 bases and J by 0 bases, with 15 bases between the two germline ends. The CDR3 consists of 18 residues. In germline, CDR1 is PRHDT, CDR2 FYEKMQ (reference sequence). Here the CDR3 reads CASSLGRRGITSYNEQFF. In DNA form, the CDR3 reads TGTGCCAGCAGCTTAGGCCGTAGGGGAATAACCTCCTACAATGAGCAGTTCTTC.

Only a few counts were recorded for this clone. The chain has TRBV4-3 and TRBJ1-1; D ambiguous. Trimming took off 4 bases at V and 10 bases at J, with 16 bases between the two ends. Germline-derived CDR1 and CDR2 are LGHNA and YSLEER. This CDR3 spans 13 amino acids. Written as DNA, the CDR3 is TGCGCCAGCAGCCCCCAGAGGAGGGCAGGAGCTTTCTTT. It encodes CASSPQRRAGAFF.

CDR3 sequence (DNA): TGTGCCAGCAGCTTGTACGCGGGTATGAACACTGAAGCTTTCTTT. Protein product: CASSLYAGMNTEAFF. The chain joins TRBV5-4 to TRBJ1-1; D remains unclear. Trimming stripped 1 base from V and 0 bases from J, with 10 bases between. The CDR3 runs 15 residues. The germline gives CDR1 SGHNT, CDR2 YYREEE (reference sequence).

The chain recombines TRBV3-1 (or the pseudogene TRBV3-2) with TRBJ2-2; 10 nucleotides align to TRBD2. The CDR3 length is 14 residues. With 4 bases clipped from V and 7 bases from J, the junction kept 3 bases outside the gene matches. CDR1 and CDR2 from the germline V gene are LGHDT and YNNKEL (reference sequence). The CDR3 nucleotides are TGTGCCAGCAGCCCAATAGCGGGAGGCGGGGAGCTGTTTTTT. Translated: CASSPIAGGGELFF.

CDR3 bases: TGTGCCAGTAGTACGACAGGGATCACAGATACGCAGTATTTT. Its translation: CASSTTGITDTQYF. The genes are TRBV19 and TRBJ2-3, with TRBD1 identical over 7 bases. Trimming took 4 bases from V and 2 from J; bases not matched to a gene: 3. Looked up from germline, CDR1 is LNHDA and CDR2 is SQIVND (reference sequence). This CDR3 contains 14 residues.

Here the CDR3 reads CASSLDLAGSTDTQYF. The CDR3 DNA is TGTGCCAGCAGCTTAGATCTAGCGGGAAGCACAGATACGCAGTATTTT. The J gene is TRBJ2-3, the V gene TRBV7-8, with 9 bases identical to TRBD2. The CDR3 loop spans 16 amino acids. Germline loops: CDR1 SGHVS, CDR2 FQNEAQ. V was clipped by 1 base and J by 0 bases; unmatched bases: 2.

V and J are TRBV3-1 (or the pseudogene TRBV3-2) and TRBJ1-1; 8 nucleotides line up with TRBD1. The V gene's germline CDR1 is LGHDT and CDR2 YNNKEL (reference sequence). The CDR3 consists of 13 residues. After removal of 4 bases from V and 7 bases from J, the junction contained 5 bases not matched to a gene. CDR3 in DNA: TGTGCCAGCAGCCCAGGGGGCACCAGTGAAGCTTTCTTT. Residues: CASSPGGTSEAFF.

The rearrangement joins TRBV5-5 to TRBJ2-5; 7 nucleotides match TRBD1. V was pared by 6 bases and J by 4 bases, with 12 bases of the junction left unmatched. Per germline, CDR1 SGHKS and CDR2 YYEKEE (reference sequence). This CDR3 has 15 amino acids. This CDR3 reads CASTNTGAVRETQYF. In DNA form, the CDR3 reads TGTGCCAGCACCAACACAGGGGCCGTACGAGAGACCCAGTACTTC.

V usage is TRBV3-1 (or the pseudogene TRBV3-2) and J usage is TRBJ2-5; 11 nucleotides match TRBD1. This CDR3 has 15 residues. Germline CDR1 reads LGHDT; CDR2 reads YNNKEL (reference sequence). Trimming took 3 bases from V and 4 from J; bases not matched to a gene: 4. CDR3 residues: CASSHGTGGGETQYF. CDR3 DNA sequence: TGTGCCAGCAGCCACGGGACAGGGGGGGGAGAGACCCAGTACTTC.